The source of this T cell receptor (beta chain) is a study of shared clonotypes between healthy human individuals. General observations from the study: The study generally estimated greater richness for naive than memory subsets.

Original processing methods: ImmunoSEQ output lacked quality scores and full-length reads, limiting matched filtering. Profiling relied on immunoSEQ multiplex PCR, and the TCRdb table lists in-frame clones only, not all of them. The D gene and trimming were derived from the DNA, and the V and J assignments and clone size from that table. The profile covers 2 million to 2.5 million clones, with almost 96% appearing a single time and roughly 0.13% taken by the ten largest. Comment on this clone: No antigen is known for it.

Trimming left V 6 bases short and J 0 bases short, with 14 bases between. CDR3 size: 15 residues. Germline assignment: CDR1 SQVTM and CDR2 ANQGSEA. The sequencing input was naive CD4+ T cells sorted from blood. Subset specified: CD45RA+ positively selected. This clonotype originated in a man aged 18 to 30 in good health. The chain joins TRBV29-1 to TRBJ1-4, with a possible D match to TRBD1 (5 bases). Here the CDR3 DNA reads TGCAGCGTGGGACTACAGGATACAACTAATGAAAAACTGTTTTTT. It translates to CSVGLQDTTNEKLFF.